Below are 27 T cell receptor beta chains sequenced from a single sample in a study of CD8+ T cells in alopecia areata. TCR sequencing used cDNA made by reverse transcription of extracted RNA. The assay was immunoSEQ multiplex PCR, and TCRdb's table has in-frame clones only and misses some. The sample includes 15,000 to 20,000 clones, approximately 56% of them seen just once. Treatment in this sample: oral pan-JAK inhibitor, 5-10 mg twice daily. Alopecia areata patients provided lesional scalp punch biopsies and peripheral blood. Sequencing was performed on skin, taken at week 4, from a patient treated with tofacitinib. Receptor source: a human donor with alopecia areata.

The chain employs TRBV4-3 and TRBJ2-7, with 7 nucleotides matching TRBD2. V dropped 0 bases and J dropped 6; count of bases not matched to a gene: 5. Per the germline V gene, CDR1 is LGHNA and CDR2 is YSLEER. The CDR3 spans 14 residues. In DNA form, the CDR3 reads TGCGCCAGCAGCCAAGAAGGATGGGGGGGCGAGCAGTACTTC. The encoded protein is CASSQEGWGGEQYF.

The chain couples TRBV5-1 to TRBJ2-5; 12 bases are shared with TRBD2. Germline CDR1 SGHRS, CDR2 YFSETQ. V shed 0 bases and J 5 bases; nucleotides not matched to a gene: 5. This CDR3 has 16 residues. In DNA form, the CDR3 reads TGCGCCAGCAGCTTGGGAGCTAGCGGGGGGGCCGAGACCCAGTACTTC. Protein: CASSLGASGGAETQYF.

This sequence joins TRBV9 and TRBJ1-2; D gene uncertain. Germline assignment: CDR1 SGDLS and CDR2 YYNGEE. The V end was cut by 2 bases, the J end by 2 bases, with 7 bases between. The CDR3 is made up of 13 amino acids. The CDR3 sequence is CASSVNGNYGYTF. CDR3 coding DNA: TGTGCCAGCAGCGTCAACGGGAACTATGGCTACACCTTC.

The chain has TRBV28 and TRBJ1-5; D remains ambiguous. V was shortened by 4 bases and J by 5 bases, with 15 bases between the two germline ends. CDR1 and CDR2 from the germline V gene are MDHEN and SYDVKM. CDR3 length: 15 residues. Written as DNA, the CDR3 is TGTGCCAGCAGTTCGGGCTCGGGAGGAGATCAGCCCCAGCATTTT. It is translated as CASSSGSGGDQPQHF. The complete variable domain, with remaining parts taken from reference TRBV28 and TRBJ1-5, reads DVKVTQSSRYLVKRTGEKVFLECVQDMDHENMFWYRQDPGLGLRLIYFSYDVKMKEKGDIPEGYSVSREKKERFSLILESASTNQTSMYLCASSSGSGGDQPQHFGDGTRLSIL.

This clone appeared a few times. V and J are TRBV28 and TRBJ1-2, with D possibly TRBD1 on 6 matching bases. Germline loops: CDR1 MDHEN, CDR2 SYDVKM. CDR3 size: 18 residues. V was cut by 6 bases and J by 2 bases, with 25 bases left in between. In nucleotides, the CDR3 is TGTGCCAGCAGCCCCTGGACCCACAGCGGGGGCTTAAACTATGGCTACACCTTC. Its protein product is CASSPWTHSGGLNYGYTF.

The chain employs TRBV6-6 and TRBJ1-2; 9 nucleotides match TRBD1. V lost 5 bases, J lost 4 bases, and 2 bases stayed unmatched. CDR1 and CDR2 from the germline V gene are MNHNY and SVGAGI (reference sequence). The length of the CDR3 is 13 residues. CDR3 sequence reads: CASSQTGGYGYTF. DNA for the CDR3: TGTGCCAGCAGTCAGACAGGGGGCTATGGCTACACCTTC.

This clone is medium-sized (0.01 to 0.1%) by share. This rearrangement joins TRBV4-3 to TRBJ2-3; 13 bases map to TRBD2. V lost 0 bases, J lost 8 bases, and 11 bases stayed unmatched. The CDR3 totals 18 residues. Germline CDR1 LGHNA, CDR2 YSLEER. CDR3 nucleotide sequence: TGCGCCAGCAGCCAAGACGGCCGCCGGACTAGCGGGGGCGCTACGCAGTATTTT. As protein: CASSQDGRRTSGGATQYF.

CDR3 residues: CASSPRDSYTEAFF. CDR3 bases: TGTGCCAGCTCACCTCGGGACAGCTACACTGAAGCTTTCTTT. The chain employs TRBV18 and TRBJ1-1; 7 nucleotides align to TRBD1. Germline lookup yields CDR1 KGHSH and CDR2 LQKENI. The CDR3 has 14 amino acids. V gave up 3 bases and J gave up 3 bases; unmatched junction bases: 4.

J is TRBJ1-1 and V is TRBV5-1; a possible D gene is TRBD1 (5 bases). In germline, CDR1 is SGHRS, CDR2 YFSETQ. V lost 4 bases and J 8 bases, leaving 15 bases between the germline ends. The length of the CDR3 is 13 residues. The DNA for the CDR3 is TGCGCCAGCAGCCTCGATAGGGGTGTGGAAGCTTTCTTT. Protein product: CASSLDRGVEAFF.

The rearrangement joins TRBV5-1 to TRBJ2-7; D is unresolved. Germline V gene data show CDR1 as SGHRS and CDR2 as YFSETQ. The CDR3 contains 14 residues. Trimming removed 0 bases at V and 3 bases at J, with 10 bases between. CDR3 sequence reads: CASSLGHAIYEQYF. Here the CDR3 DNA reads TGCGCCAGCAGCTTGGGACACGCAATCTACGAGCAGTACTTC.

The chain joins TRBV5-5 to TRBJ1-1; 7 bases are shared with TRBD1. V trimming: 4 bases; J trimming: 1 base; junction bases outside the gene matches: 4. The germline gives CDR1 SGHKS, CDR2 YYEKEE (reference sequence). The CDR3 covers 14 residues. CDR3 loop: CASSLDRANTEAFF. CDR3 sequence (DNA): TGTGCCAGCAGCCTTGACAGGGCGAACACTGAAGCTTTCTTT. The variable domain in full, completed from reference TRBV5-5 and TRBJ1-1, reads DAGVTQSPTHLIKTRGQQVTLRCSPISGHKSVSWYQQVLGQGPQFIFQYYEKEERGRGNFPDRFSARQFPNYSSELNVNALLLGDSALYLCASSLDRANTEAFFGQGTRLTVV.

The V call is TRBV15, the J call TRBJ2-5; D not certain. The CDR3 totals 14 residues. With 1 base removed from V and 2 bases from J, the gap between germline ends came to 8 bases. Per the germline V gene, CDR1 is LNHNV and CDR2 is YYDKDF (reference sequence). CDR3 DNA sequence: TGTGCCACCAGCAGAGCACACCTACAAGAGACCCAGTACTTC. This translates into CATSRAHLQETQYF.

The chain employs TRBV18 and TRBJ2-6; 7 bases are shared with TRBD2. Trimming at V came to 3 bases and at J to 0 bases, leaving 11 bases not matched to a gene. This CDR3 is 19 amino acids long. Germline assignment: CDR1 KGHSH and CDR2 LQKENI. The CDR3 sequence is CASSPRRAGSLSGANVLTF. The CDR3 DNA reads as TGTGCCAGCTCACCCCGCCGAGCGGGGTCCCTCTCTGGGGCCAACGTCCTGACTTTC. Filled out from reference TRBV18 and TRBJ2-6, the complete variable domain reads NAGVMQNPRHLVRRRGQEARLRCSPMKGHSHVYWYRQLPEEGLKFMVYLQKENIIDESGMPKERFSAEFPKEGPSILRIQQVVRGDSAAYFCASSPRRAGSLSGANVLTFGAGSRLTVL.

V usage is TRBV15 and J usage is TRBJ2-5; D is perhaps TRBD2 (6 bases). CDR3 length: 14 amino acids. Germline V gene sequence: CDR1 LNHNV, CDR2 YYDKDF (reference sequence). V lost 1 base and J lost 10, with 16 bases in between. The CDR3 is CATSRVGTSQIQYF. DNA for the CDR3: TGTGCCACCAGCAGAGTAGGAACTAGCCAGATCCAGTACTTC.

A few counts support this clone. This chain links TRBV5-6 with TRBJ2-5, with D unresolved. Trimming stripped 0 bases from V and 5 bases from J, with 11 bases between. This CDR3 spans 14 amino acids. Germline CDR1 SGHDT, CDR2 YYEEEE. This CDR3 is CASSLDKGSETQYF. CDR3 bases: TGTGCCAGCAGCTTGGATAAGGGTTCGGAGACCCAGTACTTC.

The rearrangement uses TRBV7-8 and TRBJ1-5; D not resolved. Germline V gene data show CDR1 as SGHVS and CDR2 as FQNEAQ. Trimming took off 5 bases at V and 5 bases at J, with 13 bases between the two ends. The CDR3 contains 14 residues. The CDR3 is CASSPTAAYQPQHF. The CDR3 DNA follows: TGTGCCAGCAGCCCTACCGCCGCGTATCAGCCCCAGCATTTT.

This clone has a handful of counts. At one end the junction does not follow the germline gene, possibly because of a read error. V is TRBV11-2 and J is TRBJ1-1, with unresolved D. The CDR3 extends over 13 amino acids. The germline CDR1 and CDR2 sequences are SGHAT and FQNNGV. CDR3 region: CASSLGTNSEAFF. The CDR3 region has the DNA TGTGCCAGCAGCTTAGGGACGAACTCTGAAGCTTTCTTT.

The gene calls are TRBV18 and TRBJ1-6; maybe TRBD1 (5 bases). The CDR3 consists of 14 residues. In germline, CDR1 is KGHSH, CDR2 LQKENI. Trimming took off 3 bases at V and 7 bases at J, with 10 bases between the two ends. DNA of the CDR3: TGTGCCAGCTCACCGACAGACGGCAATTCACCCCTCCACTTT. Encoded protein: CASSPTDGNSPLHF.

The genes are TRBV27 and TRBJ2-7; TRBD1 matches 7 bases. Germline trimming cut 6 bases from V and 2 bases from J; bases unmatched to any gene: 16. Germline CDR1 MNHEY, CDR2 SMNVEV (reference sequence). The CDR3 is made up of 17 amino acids. CDR3 sequence: CASSPNGLGQLTYEQYF. CDR3 sequence (DNA): TGTGCCAGCAGCCCAAACGGACTGGGACAGCTAACCTACGAGCAGTACTTC.

CDR3 coding DNA: TGTGCCAGTAAACCCGGGACAGGGAACACTGAAGCTTTCTTT. This sequence encodes CASKPGTGNTEAFF. This chain joins TRBV19 and TRBJ1-1, with 8 positions matching TRBD1. V gave up 7 bases and J gave up 1 base; unmatched junction bases: 5. The length of the CDR3 is 14 residues. The germline gives CDR1 LNHDA, CDR2 SQIVND (reference sequence).

This clone was detected a few times. The rearrangement joins TRBV6-5 to TRBJ1-1; D gene unclear. V lost 3 bases and J 5 bases, leaving 10 bases between the germline ends. The CDR3 spans 13 residues. Germline loops: CDR1 MNHEY, CDR2 SVGAGI. The CDR3, as DNA: TGTGCCAGCAGTTATTCTGAAGGAACTGAAGCTTTCTTT. Protein: CASSYSEGTEAFF.

This clone was detected only a few times. The V and J genes are TRBV5-1 and TRBJ2-3; 8 nucleotides agree with TRBD1. This CDR3 has 15 amino acids. The germline CDR1 and CDR2 sequences are SGHRS and YFSETQ. With 0 bases clipped from V and 8 bases from J, the junction kept 8 bases outside the gene matches. In DNA form, the CDR3 reads TGCGCCAGCAGCTTGGACTTTGGACAGGGAGCTACGCAGTATTTT. As protein: CASSLDFGQGATQYF.

This clone has only a few counts. The genes are TRBV7-2 and TRBJ1-5, with D possibly matching TRBD1 (5 bases). This CDR3 has 16 residues. CDR1 and CDR2 (germline): SGHTA, FQGNSA. The germline V and J ends were trimmed by 0 bases and 5 bases, with 14 bases remaining between them. The chain's CDR3 is CASSLALAGYDQPQHF. CDR3 DNA: TGTGCCAGCAGCTTAGCCCTCGCAGGGTATGATCAGCCCCAGCATTTT.

This clone turned up a few times. The chain carries TRBV4-1 and TRBJ1-3, with D possibly matching TRBD1 (5 bases). V was clipped by 4 bases and J by 2 bases, with 18 bases between them. CDR3 length equals 17 residues. CDR1 MGHRA and CDR2 YSYEKL come from the germline V gene. CDR3 coding DNA: TGCGCCAGCAGCCCCGCCGGGGCCGTAAGTGCTGGAAACACCATATATTTT. Translation gives CASSPAGAVSAGNTIYF.

This clone was observed a handful of times. The chain uses TRBV19 and TRBJ2-6, with no clear D. The CDR3 contains 15 residues. Germline V gene data show CDR1 as LNHDA and CDR2 as SQIVND (reference sequence). V lost 9 bases, J lost 2 bases, and 14 bases lay in between. CDR3 region: CASLGPPTGANVLTF. The DNA for the CDR3 is TGTGCCAGCCTCGGCCCACCTACTGGGGCCAACGTCCTGACTTTC. Full variable domain (outside the CDR3, taken from reference TRBV19 and TRBJ2-6): DGGITQSPKYLFRKEGQNVTLSCEQNLNHDAMYWYRQDPGQGLRLIYYSQIVNDFQKGDIAEGYSVSREKKESFPLTVTSAQKNPTAFYLCASLGPPTGANVLTFGAGSRLTVL.

The chain recombines TRBV5-8 with TRBJ2-2; 9 bases are a match to TRBD2. The ends lost 4 bases at V and 1 base at J; junction bases unmatched: 5. This CDR3 spans 16 amino acids. The germline gives CDR1 SGHTS, CDR2 YDEGEE. CDR3 residues: CASSRWRGGNTGELFF. CDR3 nucleotide sequence: TGTGCCAGCAGCCGCTGGCGGGGGGGGAACACCGGGGAGCTGTTTTTT. Combining the CDR3 with reference TRBV5-8 and TRBJ2-2 gives the whole variable domain EAGVTQSPTHLIKTRGQQATLRCSPISGHTSVYWYQQALGLGLQFLLWYDEGEERNRGNFPPRFSGRQFPNYSSELNVNALELEDSALYLCASSRWRGGNTGELFFGEGSRLTVL.

Points on this clone: Different DNA sequences within this sample yield the same CDR3. The chain is built from TRBV28 and TRBJ2-1; D not resolved. The CDR3 consists of 14 residues. V lost 3 bases and J lost 3, with 9 bases in between. Germline CDR1 and CDR2: MDHEN and SYDVKM. The CDR3 coding sequence is TGTGCCAGCAGTTTTGGCAGCCTCTACAATGAGCAGTTCTTC. It translates to CASSFGSLYNEQFF.